The following is a T cell receptor (beta chain) sequence with its context. Its antigen specificity is not known. Base qualities were left out, and no much larger clone turns up one base away. The data originate from a study of shared clonotypes between healthy human individuals (dated by TCRdb to the early 2020s). For the wider study: A couple of women and a few men aged 18 to 49 years were included in the cohort. For each donor, CD4 naive and CD4 memory were each run on three plates, CD8 naive on two plates, and CD8 memory on one plate. Leukapheresis yielded between about 0.85 and 9.5 billion PBMCs per donor. Libraries were prepared and TCR repertoires were sequenced by different laboratories using diverse techniques, in order to increase sequencing depth and limit assay-specific biases. To estimate repertoire size and how much clonotype sharing occurs between individuals, the study deeply sequenced the blood TCR repertoires of about five healthy adults. Study-level results and caveats: Even with the large sequencing depth, rarefaction of the sorted-subset datasets indicated that sequencing was incomplete. Based on pairwise subsampling, the degree of clonotype sharing among donors was expected to be affected by sequencing depth. The genetic and exposure-history diversity represented was limited by the small number of donors. Compared with non-shared clonotypes, the clonotypes found in all four sorted-subset donors had higher generation probabilities. Estimated clonotype richness was generally larger for naive than for memory subsets. Sampling was restricted to blood, and TCR repertoires in tissue are likely to differ from TCR repertoires in blood. About 4.5% of naive CD4, 3% to 3.5% of naive CD8, roughly 2.4% of memory CD4, and more than 0.35% of memory CD8 clonotypes were shared across several donors.

TCR CDR3 regions were amplified from genomic DNA by multiplex PCR using the deep immunoSEQ assay. Genomic DNA extracted from each cell subset was distributed evenly over all wells of several immunoSEQ 96-well plates, and each plate served as one replicate. For sorted subsets, approximately 0.2 ug of genomic DNA, equivalent to 25,000 to 35,000 T cell genomes, went into each replicate PCR. Purified libraries were quantified with a Qubit 3.0 fluorometer, sized on a Bioanalyzer 2100, and re-quantified with the KAPA Library Quantification kit. A separate single-read 150-cycle Illumina NextSeq 550 flow cell was used to sequence each immunoSEQ 96-well plate. The authors' analysis ran thus. Because the immunoSEQ output held only junctional sequences and lacked quality scores, the filtering could not match the filtering applied to full-length reads. Sequences were annotated with PyIR, a Python wrapper for IgBLAST v1.9, using IMGT germline references to assign V/J genes and CDR3. Reads were removed for weak V/J assignments (E-value above 1e-6), missing CDR3, stop codons, out-of-frame junctions, or ambiguous translated residues. V3J clonotypes were defined as sequences sharing the same inferred V gene, J gene, and CDR3 amino acid sequence. To compute the percentage overlap between repertoires, the number of shared unique clonotypes was divided by the size of the smaller repertoire. Richness of each repertoire was evaluated using RTK rarefaction, the Chao1 estimator, and Recon v2.1 estimates of unobserved clonotypes. For all TCRbeta clonotypes obtained by the gDNA method from a few donors, generation probabilities were computed with OLGA. The clones in this table, taken by TCRdb from immuneACCESS, are in-frame only. Not every clone is retained; where verified, under half of the shortfall comes from an unresolved V gene, and the cause of the rest is unknown. V and J calls and clone size are given by that table; D and trimming were obtained from the DNA. This sample has 2,500,000 or so clones in its table, and approximately 92% of those were observed once. Of the sample, roughly 0.13% is held by the ten largest clones.

The donors were healthy, HIV-negative adults who had no recently reported acute infections or vaccinations. Every donor was a Caucasian adult living in Nashville, Tennessee, USA. Magnetic negative selection was used to enrich CD4+ T cells, after which naive cells were positively selected on CD45RA and the negative fraction became the memory subset. Blood was collected by leukapheresis, and PBMCs were isolated by Ficoll-Histopaque density gradient centrifugation and then cryopreserved in liquid nitrogen vapor phase. Analytical flow cytometry was used to check the purity and quantity of every magnetically sorted T cell population. Genomic DNA was isolated from every sorted fraction and measured by UV absorbance on a Nanodrop 2000c. The junction carries 11 bases between V and J, which are trimmed by 4 bases and 6 bases respectively. Including the terminal cysteine and phenylalanine, the CDR3 comprises 13 residues. CDR3 DNA is the only sequence kept; it has 39 bases, read in frame from the first base. Reading the germline V gene gives CDR1 MNHNS and CDR2 SASEGT.

The sequence joins TRBV6-1 to TRBJ2-3; the D region is possibly TRBD1 or TRBD2, each matching across 6 bases. The clonotype originates from a man aged 18 to 29 in good health. The sample consisted of naive CD4+ T cells sorted from blood. The cell subset or site label for this specimen denotes: CD45RA+ positively selected. Here is the DNA: TGTGCCAGCAGTGCAAGAGGGGGGGATACGCAGTATTTT. It codes for CASSARGGDTQYF.